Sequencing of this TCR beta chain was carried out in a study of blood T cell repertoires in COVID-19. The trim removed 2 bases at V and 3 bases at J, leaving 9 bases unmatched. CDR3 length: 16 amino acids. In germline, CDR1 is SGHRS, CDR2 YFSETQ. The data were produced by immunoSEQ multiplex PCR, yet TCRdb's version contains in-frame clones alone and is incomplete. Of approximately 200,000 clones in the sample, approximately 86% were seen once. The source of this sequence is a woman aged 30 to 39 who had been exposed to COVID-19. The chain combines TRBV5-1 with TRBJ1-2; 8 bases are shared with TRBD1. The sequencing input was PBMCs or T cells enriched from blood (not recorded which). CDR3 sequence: CASSFGQGATYYGYTF. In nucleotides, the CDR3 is TGCGCCAGCAGCTTTGGGCAGGGGGCTACGTACTATGGCTACACCTTC.